This TCR beta chain emerged from a study of blood T cell repertoires in COVID-19. Study overall: Italy, Spain and the United States were the sources of the convalescent and acute COVID-19 samples.

Patients from Seattle were sampled longitudinally, starting during active infection. This clone was detected only a few times. Clones were sequenced by immunoSEQ multiplex PCR, and TCRdb holds only the in-frame ones, with some missing. The data hold about 180,000 clones, with approximately 87% observed a single time. Germline assignment: CDR1 SQVTM and CDR2 ANQGSEA. Trimming shortened V by 0 bases and J by 6 bases, and 6 bases separated the two germline ends. The CDR3 length is 12 residues. The clonotype was recovered from a woman aged 65 to 85 with COVID-19, enrolled during active disease. V is TRBV29-1 and J is TRBJ2-1, with TRBD2 as a possible D gene (5 bases). The sequenced sample was peripheral blood. The CDR3 loop reads CSVEDRGNEQFF. The CDR3 coding sequence is TGCAGCGTTGAAGATCGGGGCAATGAGCAGTTCTTC.